These 5 T cell receptor beta chains originate from one sample sequenced in a study of shared clonotypes between healthy human individuals. Measured with immunoSEQ multiplex PCR; TCRdb has only the in-frame clones, and not every one. The profile shows about 960,000 clones, 60% to 85% of them singletons. Sample: memory CD4+ T cells sorted from blood. The subset is: CD45RA-negative fraction. The receptors were sampled from a man in his late teens or twenties in good health.

The CDR3 reads CASSDQSATSGANVLTF. The CDR3 DNA is TGTGCCAGTAGTGACCAAAGCGCAACTTCTGGGGCCAACGTCCTGACTTTC. The gene calls are TRBV19 and TRBJ2-6; D is ambiguous. The CDR3 runs 17 residues. Germline CDR1 and CDR2: LNHDA and SQIVND (reference sequence). V gave up 5 bases and J gave up 1 base, with 15 bases separating them.

A word on this clone: Other DNA sequences in this sample translate to the same CDR3. The chain is built from TRBV2 and TRBJ1-1; D is possibly TRBD1 (5 bases). The CDR3 spans 13 residues. V gave up 6 bases and J gave up 1 base, with 9 bases separating them. The V gene's germline CDR1 is SNHLY and CDR2 FYNNEI. CDR3 protein: CASSADRNTEAFF. The CDR3 nucleotides read TGTGCCAGCAGCGCCGACAGGAACACTGAAGCTTTCTTT.

V is TRBV20-1 and J is TRBJ2-3; unclear D gene. The CDR3 spans 11 residues. Germline V gene lookup returns CDR1 DFQATT and CDR2 SNEGSKA (reference sequence). Trimming pared 0 bases from V and 8 bases from J, leaving 6 bases between. CDR3 sequence reads: CSARDTGTQYF. The CDR3 nucleotides read TGCAGTGCTAGAGACACGGGTACGCAGTATTTT.

This clone was recorded many times. CDR3 loop: CASIRRAREGRYQPQHF. CDR3 in DNA: TGTGCCAGTATTCGTCGCGCCCGGGAGGGGAGGTATCAGCCCCAGCATTTT. The chain is built from TRBV19 and TRBJ1-5; the D gene is possibly TRBD1 (5 bases). The CDR3 is made up of 17 amino acids. V was clipped by 7 bases and J by 5 bases, with 24 bases between them. Germline loops: CDR1 LNHDA, CDR2 SQIVND (reference sequence).

The rearrangement joins TRBV15 to TRBJ1-2, with D uncertain. Germline CDR1 and CDR2: LNHNV and YYDKDF (reference sequence). This CDR3 contains 14 residues. V lost 0 bases and J lost 8, with 13 bases in between. The CDR3 loop reads CATSRETGLGGYTF. The CDR3 coding sequence is TGTGCCACCAGCAGAGAAACCGGCCTAGGAGGCTACACCTTC.